This TCR beta chain derives from a study of identical twins. Trimming took 3 bases from V and 6 from J, leaving 3 bases between them. Germline loops: CDR1 WSHSY, CDR2 SAAADI. The CDR3 sequence is 10 residues long. Concerning this clonotype itself: Its antigen is unknown.

TCRdb redid the calling of the 5' RACE reads with MiXCR, one entry per CDR3 protein. The data contain a few hundred thousand distinct CDR3 sequences, under 8.5% of them singletons. Study outcomes and limitations: Compared with unrelated sharing, twin-shared out-of-frame alpha sequences had more low-probability sequences. Modelling approaches yielded underestimates of out-of-frame TCR alpha sharing between monozygotic twins.

These data were also reused for a study on T cells expressing NK-cell markers. Per that paper: A few donors showed these clonotypes also leading the CD3+CD56-NKG2C+ fraction. Questions lingered over whether expanded NKG2C+ T cell clones were HCMV-specific.

The sequencing sample was made of CD8+ T cells sorted from blood. This clonotype originated in a woman aged 18 to 35 in good health. This chain joins TRBV10-2 and TRBJ2-7, with D unresolved. In DNA, the CDR3 is TGCGCCAGCAGTGATCTCGAGCAGTACTTC. It is translated as CASSDLEQYF.